Shown below are 27 T cell receptor beta chains from a single sample sequenced in a study of OX40 agonist ivuxolimab in advanced cancers. Only in-frame clones appear in the TCRdb table, and some are missing; sequencing was by immunoSEQ multiplex PCR. The table has about 87,000 clones, more than 75% seen once; the top ten hold under 2%. Sequencing used CD4+ or CD8+ T cells sorted from blood, obtained in a trial of the OX40 agonist ivuxolimab. Receptors originate from an adult with an advanced solid tumor such as melanoma, head and neck, liver or kidney cancer.

J is TRBJ2-5 and V is TRBV7-9; TRBD2 might be the D (5 bases). The CDR3 loop spans 15 amino acids. V was pared by 1 base and J by 1 base, with 10 bases between. Germline CDR1 SEHNR, CDR2 FQNEAQ (reference sequence). The CDR3 region is CASSLGGGSQETQYF. Written as DNA, the CDR3 is TGTGCCAGCAGCTTAGGTGGCGGGTCCCAAGAGACCCAGTACTTC.

The chain carries TRBV7-2 and TRBJ1-2; D is ambiguous. Trimming pared 2 bases from V and 4 bases from J, leaving 5 bases between. The germline V gene has CDR1 SGHTA and CDR2 FQGNSA. The CDR3 runs to 12 residues. The CDR3 DNA reads TGTGCCAGCAGCTTACCCAGCTATGGCTACACCTTC. This translates into CASSLPSYGYTF.

The CDR3 nucleotides are TGTGCCAGCAGCGGACAGGTGGGGACCTATGGCTACACCTTC. Amino acid sequence: CASSGQVGTYGYTF. The chain is built from TRBV6-5 and TRBJ1-2; 7 bases are shared with TRBD1. Trimming cost V 6 bases and J 4 bases; bases outside gene matches: 8. The CDR3 is 14 residues long. Germline CDR1 reads MNHEY; CDR2 reads SVGAGI.

The rearrangement joins TRBV6-5 to TRBJ1-3; D not certain. CDR1 is MNHEY, CDR2 SVGAGI, per germline. The CDR3 runs 14 residues. Trimming left V 0 bases short and J 0 bases short, with 3 bases between. The CDR3 bases are TGTGCCAGCAGTTACTCCCACTCTGGAAACACCATATATTTT. It yields the protein CASSYSHSGNTIYF.

This chain joins TRBV27 and TRBJ1-2; TRBD1 agrees at 8 bases. Germline-derived CDR1 and CDR2 are MNHEY and SMNVEV (reference sequence). After removal of 5 bases from V and 6 bases from J, the junction contained 8 bases not matched to a gene. CDR3 length equals 14 residues. The CDR3 sequence: CASSPSWTGNGYTF. The CDR3, as DNA: TGTGCCAGCAGTCCATCGTGGACAGGGAATGGCTACACCTTC.

The chain couples TRBV5-8 to TRBJ2-5; 9 positions agree with TRBD1. The CDR3 has 15 amino acids. Germline CDR1 is SGHTS and CDR2 is YDEGEE. The trim removed 4 bases at V and 2 bases at J, leaving 6 bases unmatched. In nucleotides, the CDR3 is TGTGCCAGCAGCCTCGGGACAGGGAATCAAGAGACCCAGTACTTC. Its translation: CASSLGTGNQETQYF. Combining the CDR3 with reference TRBV5-8 and TRBJ2-5 gives the whole variable domain EAGVTQSPTHLIKTRGQQATLRCSPISGHTSVYWYQQALGLGLQFLLWYDEGEERNRGNFPPRFSGRQFPNYSSELNVNALELEDSALYLCASSLGTGNQETQYFGPGTRLLVL.

V usage is TRBV2 and J usage is TRBJ2-5, with a possible D match to TRBD1 (6 bases). V was cut by 7 bases and J by 2 bases, with 11 bases left in between. Germline assignment: CDR1 SNHLY and CDR2 FYNNEI. This CDR3 comprises 13 residues. The CDR3 DNA is TGTGCCAGCAAAAAGGGACAACAAGAGACCCAGTACTTC. Its translation: CASKKGQQETQYF.

This chain uses TRBV11-2 with TRBJ1-5; D might be TRBD1 (5 bases). V was pared by 5 bases and J by 8 bases, with 13 bases between. CDR3 size: 13 residues. From germline, CDR1 is SGHAT and CDR2 FQNNGV. CDR3 residues: CASSGAWGEPQHF. In DNA, the CDR3 is TGTGCCAGCAGCGGGGCGTGGGGGGAGCCCCAGCATTTT.

The rearrangement uses TRBV29-1 and TRBJ2-5, with 7 bases fitting TRBD1. This CDR3 has 14 residues. Germline V gene sequence: CDR1 SQVTM, CDR2 ANQGSEA. V lost 2 bases, J lost 1 base, and 4 bases stayed unmatched. The CDR3 coding sequence is TGCAGCGTTGAATGGGACAGAATCCAAGAGACCCAGTACTTC. This encodes CSVEWDRIQETQYF.

This CDR3 is CASSHTSGGSVYTQYF. In nucleotides, the CDR3 is TGTGCCAGCAGCCACACTAGCGGGGGGTCTGTGTATACGCAGTATTTT. The rearrangement uses TRBV7-2 and TRBJ2-3; 12 bases are a match to TRBD2. V gave up 5 bases and J gave up 7 bases; unmatched junction bases: 10. The CDR3 runs to 16 residues. Germline CDR1 SGHTA, CDR2 FQGNSA.

There are a few counts of this clone. The chain recombines TRBV19 with TRBJ1-1; D is perhaps TRBD1 (5 bases). The V end lost 10 bases, the J end lost 1 base, and 16 bases lay between the germline ends. CDR1 is LNHDA and CDR2 is SQIVND in the germline V gene (reference sequence). This CDR3 has 14 amino acids. CDR3 in DNA: TGTGCCATCGATAAGGGGTCTGGGAACACTGAAGCTTTCTTT. Protein sequence: CAIDKGSGNTEAFF. Full variable domain (remainder filled in from reference TRBV19 and TRBJ1-1): DGGITQSPKYLFRKEGQNVTLSCEQNLNHDAMYWYRQDPGQGLRLIYYSQIVNDFQKGDIAEGYSVSREKKESFPLTVTSAQKNPTAFYLCAIDKGSGNTEAFFGQGTRLTVV.

The genes are TRBV19 and TRBJ2-1; 8 nucleotides match TRBD1. Trimming at V came to 7 bases and at J to 3 bases, leaving 8 bases not matched to a gene. Germline V gene data show CDR1 as LNHDA and CDR2 as SQIVND (reference sequence). The CDR3 length is 15 residues. CDR3 amino acids: CASTSGTGVYNEQFF. Here the CDR3 DNA reads TGTGCCAGTACCTCCGGGACAGGCGTCTACAATGAGCAGTTCTTC.

The chain uses TRBV7-8 and TRBJ2-1; 14 bases are a match to TRBD2. J was trimmed by 7 bases and V by 4 bases; bases with no gene match: 6. Germline CDR1 and CDR2: SGHVS and FQNEAQ. The CDR3 contains 16 residues. This chain's CDR3 is CASSSPTSGRANEQFF. The CDR3, as DNA: TGTGCCAGCAGCTCCCCGACTAGCGGGAGGGCAAATGAGCAGTTCTTC.

This chain uses TRBV5-1 with TRBJ2-7, with 12 bases matching TRBD1. V lost 4 bases to trimming and J lost 4 bases; unmatched junction nucleotides: 9. The CDR3 length is 16 residues. Per the germline V gene, CDR1 is SGHRS and CDR2 is YFSETQ. The CDR3: CASSRGQGAVGYEQYF. The CDR3 coding sequence is TGCGCCAGCAGCAGGGGACAGGGGGCTGTAGGATACGAGCAGTACTTC.

Here the CDR3 DNA reads TGTGCTAGTGGTCCCACCACGGGACAGGGAAACTACAATGAGCAGTTCTTC. This gives the protein CASGPTTGQGNYNEQFF. The chain links TRBV12-5 to TRBJ2-1; 9 bases align to TRBD1. The CDR3 consists of 17 residues. Germline assignment: CDR1 LGHNT and CDR2 FRNRAP. The V gene end was trimmed by 5 bases and the J gene end by 3 bases; junction bases not matched to a gene: 11.

The gene calls are TRBV7-2 and TRBJ2-1; 10 nucleotides align to TRBD2. The CDR3 is 17 residues long. Germline V gene lookup returns CDR1 SGHTA and CDR2 FQGNSA. With 5 bases clipped from V and 4 bases from J, the junction kept 11 bases outside the gene matches. The CDR3 coding sequence is TGTGCCAGCAGCCCCGATATCACTAGCGGGATATACAATGAGCAGTTCTTC. Encoded protein: CASSPDITSGIYNEQFF.

This sequence joins TRBV15 and TRBJ1-1, with D possibly TRBD1 on 5 matching bases. V was cut by 3 bases and J by 2 bases, with 10 bases left in between. The germline V gene has CDR1 LNHNV and CDR2 YYDKDF (reference sequence). This CDR3 region has 14 residues. The CDR3 DNA is TGTGCCACCAGCAGGGGGGTTGAAAACACTGAAGCTTTCTTT. The encoded protein is CATSRGVENTEAFF.

This clone was seen more than once but under ten times. The rearrangement uses TRBV18 and TRBJ2-7, with TRBD1 matching over 7 bases. Trimming cost V 3 bases and J 6 bases; bases outside gene matches: 20. The CDR3 extends over 18 amino acids. Germline lookup yields CDR1 KGHSH and CDR2 LQKENI. CDR3 protein: CASSPYLRDRGRYLEQYF. As DNA, the CDR3 is TGTGCCAGCTCACCCTACCTCCGGGACAGAGGACGGTATCTCGAGCAGTACTTC.

The chain couples TRBV11-2 to TRBJ2-6; tentatively, D is TRBD1 (6 bases). The CDR3 covers 17 residues. V was clipped by 5 bases and J by 2 bases, with 16 bases between them. The V gene's germline CDR1 is SGHAT and CDR2 FQNNGV. The CDR3 DNA reads as TGTGCCAGCAGCCCACAGGGAAGACTGGCTGGGGCCAACGTCCTGACTTTC. Protein: CASSPQGRLAGANVLTF.

This clone was observed at least ten times. The rearrangement joins TRBV5-6 to TRBJ2-1; D remains unclear. CDR1 and CDR2 (germline): SGHDT, YYEEEE. The CDR3 loop spans 11 amino acids. Trimming left V 2 bases short and J 4 bases short, with 1 base between. This CDR3 reads CASSFYNEQFF. Written as DNA, the CDR3 is TGTGCCAGCAGCTTTTACAATGAGCAGTTCTTC.

The chain carries TRBV7-2 and TRBJ2-7; 7 bases agree with TRBD2. V shed 1 base, J shed 4 bases, and the junction held 10 bases outside the gene matches. The germline gives CDR1 SGHTA, CDR2 FQGNSA. The CDR3 is 16 amino acids. The CDR3 coding sequence is TGTGCCAGCAGCTTAGAAGCGACTAGCTGGCGGTACGAGCAGTACTTC. Its translation is CASSLEATSWRYEQYF.

V and J are TRBV30 and TRBJ2-7; TRBD1 matches 9 bases. The CDR3 consists of 14 residues. In germline, CDR1 is GTSNPN, CDR2 SVGIG (reference sequence). With 3 bases clipped from V and 6 bases from J, the junction kept 9 bases outside the gene matches. CDR3 protein: CAWSRTGATSEQYF. Here the CDR3 DNA reads TGTGCCTGGAGCCGGACAGGGGCAACGTCCGAGCAGTACTTC.

The chain employs TRBV11-3 and TRBJ2-2, with D possibly being TRBD2 (6 bases). The germline V and J ends were trimmed by 5 bases and 5 bases, with 18 bases remaining between them. From germline, CDR1 is SGHNT and CDR2 YENEEA. This CDR3 region has 16 residues. In DNA form, the CDR3 reads TGTGCCAGCAGCCCCCAATATCCGGGAGAAACCGGGGAGCTGTTTTTT. This sequence encodes CASSPQYPGETGELFF.

CDR3 residues: CASTSLWGPRGYGYTF. As DNA, the CDR3 is TGTGCCAGCACCAGCCTTTGGGGTCCAAGGGGTTATGGCTACACCTTC. This chain connects TRBV6-6 to TRBJ1-2; maybe TRBD1 (5 bases). CDR3 size: 16 residues. Trimming cost V 7 bases and J 5 bases, with 23 bases left between them. Germline V gives CDR1 MNHNY, CDR2 SVGAGI (reference sequence).

The chain carries TRBV5-4 and TRBJ2-5; D unresolved. The CDR3 has 15 residues. The germline V and J ends were trimmed by 3 bases and 0 bases, with 12 bases remaining between them. Germline CDR1 SGHNT, CDR2 YYREEE (reference sequence). CDR3 nucleotides: TGTGCCAGCAGCTCCCGTCAGGAGTACCAAGAGACCCAGTACTTC. Its translation: CASSSRQEYQETQYF.

The V gene is TRBV18, the J gene TRBJ1-4; 10 bases agree with TRBD1. The trim removed 5 bases at V and 6 bases at J, leaving 6 bases unmatched. CDR3 length equals 15 residues. Germline CDR1 is KGHSH and CDR2 is LQKENI. CDR3 sequence: CASSSGTGAHEKLFF. As DNA, the CDR3 is TGTGCCAGCTCATCCGGGACAGGGGCGCATGAAAAACTGTTTTTT.

J is TRBJ1-2 and V is TRBV14, with D tentatively TRBD1 (5 bases). Germline V lookup: CDR1 SGHDN, CDR2 FVKESK. The CDR3 runs to 18 residues. V was clipped by 4 bases and J by 2 bases, with 23 bases between them. The CDR3 loop is CASSLLPGGGGLNYGYTF. The CDR3 DNA is TGTGCCAGCAGCCTCCTCCCGGGGGGGGGAGGCTTAAACTATGGCTACACCTTC.